This T cell receptor beta chain came from a study of blood T cell repertoires in COVID-19. As for the study in general: The samples span acute and convalescent COVID-19 from the United States, Italy and Spain.

The CDR3 consists of 14 residues. Trimming shortened V by 6 bases and J by 6 bases, and 17 bases separated the two germline ends. CDR1 MDHEN and CDR2 SYDVKM come from the germline V gene. As processed by the authors: Amplification from reference gene primers served as the basis for estimated nucleated cell counts. Profiled with immunoSEQ multiplex PCR; TCRdb holds only in-frame clones, not every one. The DNA was the basis for D and trimming; V, J and clone size are from that table. There are 200,000 or so clones in the sample; roughly nine tenths occur only once, and approximately 8% lies in the top ten. The participants were between about 18 and 90 years old and came from some 23 US areas.

Sequencing input: PBMCs or T cells enriched from blood (not recorded which). This TCR was recovered from a woman in her late teens or twenties who had recovered from COVID-19. The chain recombines TRBV28 with TRBJ1-2; maybe TRBD1 (6 bases). In DNA, the CDR3 is TGTGCCAGCAGCTCTCCGCAGGGGTCTGATGGCTACACCTTC. This encodes CASSSPQGSDGYTF.